This section outlines one T cell receptor beta chain sequence together with its context. Its target is unknown. One entry per CDR3 protein, without DNA, is what TCRdb gives after re-calling the 5' RACE reads. The sample's table shows over 350,000 distinct CDR3 sequences. The CDR3 contains 14 residues. Germline CDR1 SGHKS, CDR2 YYEKEE (reference sequence). The data were obtained in a study of T cells expressing NK-cell markers. Findings and caveats of the study: About 1.0-7.5% of CD8+ T cells in more than 5 donors belonged to dominant NKG2C+ clonotypes.

J is TRBJ2-1 and V is TRBV5-5; the TRBD2 assignment by TCRdb is unverifiable without DNA. Material for sequencing was blood T cells: a sorted CD56 or NKG2C T cell subset, CD4+ or CD8+ T cells, or bulk PBMC T cells (not recorded which). The clonotype comes from a woman between 45 and 65 years old in good health. The CDR3 spells CASSLGSGGNEQFF.